One sample yielded the 2 T cell receptor beta chains listed below, sequenced in a study of T cell changes during pregnancy in multiple sclerosis. Profiling relied on immunoSEQ multiplex PCR, and the TCRdb table lists in-frame clones only, not all of them. The repertoire holds about 44,000 clones, with about nine tenths as singletons. This sample comprised CD4+ T cells from peripheral blood mononuclear cells, obtained in the third trimester of pregnancy. These TCRs come from a female donor with multiple sclerosis, enrolled in a pregnancy study.

V is TRBV6-1 and J is TRBJ1-5; 7 bases are a match to TRBD1. The CDR3 loop spans 14 amino acids. The J segment lost 6 bases and the V segment lost 3 bases, leaving 5 bases of the junction unmatched. Germline loops: CDR1 MNHNS, CDR2 SASEGT. For the CDR3, the DNA is TGTGCCAGCAGTGAGTCTAGGGGGCTTCAGCCCCAGCATTTT. Encoded protein: CASSESRGLQPQHF.

The chain is built from TRBV27 and TRBJ2-3, with 14 bases identical to TRBD2. CDR3 length: 22 residues. Germline-derived CDR1 and CDR2 are MNHEY and SMNVEV (reference sequence). J was trimmed by 0 bases and V by 0 bases; bases with no gene match: 14. Here the CDR3 DNA reads TGTGCCAGCAGTTTATCTGGCTACGGACTAGCGGGAGGAAAACCTAGCACAGATACGCAGTATTTT. It translates to CASSLSGYGLAGGKPSTDTQYF.